This entry lists 31 T cell receptor beta chains sequenced from one sample in a study of CD8+CD57+ T cells in acquired aplastic anemia. Genomic DNA was employed as the template in profiling TCR beta VDJ and CDR3. TCRdb reprocessed the reads with MiXCR, giving one entry per CDR3 protein. The table includes 400,000 to 450,000 distinct CDR3 sequences, under 80% detected once. The sample consisted of sorted CD4+, CD8+, or CD8+CD57+ T cells (not recorded which) from PBMCs. The receptors here all came from a human donor in good health, serving as a control.

Comments on this clonotype: Its ends do not fully match the called genes, so a read error is possible. V usage is TRBV7-9 and J usage is TRBJ1-2, with TRBD1 matching 8 bases. The CDR3 is made up of 14 amino acids. Germline lookup yields CDR1 SEHNR and CDR2 FQNEAQ (reference sequence). The CDR3 loop is CASSHGQGQSGYTF. As DNA, the CDR3 is TGCGCCAGCAGCCACGGACAGGGCCAAAGCGGCTACACCTTC.

This clonotype has a handful of counts. The chain recombines TRBV10-3 with TRBJ1-1, with 7 bases lining up with TRBD1. Germline CDR1 is ENHRY and CDR2 is SYGVKD. V lost 6 bases and J lost 0; bases outside the gene matches: 7. This CDR3 is built from 15 residues. CDR3 nucleotide sequence: TGTGCCATCAGGGATGCGGGACAGATGAACACTGAAGCTTTCTTT. Amino acid sequence: CAIRDAGQMNTEAFF.

A remark on this clonotype: At one of its ends the junction is not consistent with the germline gene, which may arise from a read error. The chain combines TRBV2 with TRBJ1-6; D may be TRBD1 (5 bases). The CDR3 sequence is 14 residues long. Per the germline V gene, CDR1 is SNHLY and CDR2 is FYNNEI. Here the CDR3 reads CASSGEPGNSPLHF. Written as DNA, the CDR3 is TGCGCCAGCAGCGGGGAACCAGGGAATTCACCCCTCCACTTT.

This chain links TRBV2 with TRBJ1-2; no reliable D call. Judging by the DNA end, TRBJ1-6 fits better; the J call may be wrong. Germline CDR1 is SNHLY and CDR2 is FYNNEI. The CDR3 is made up of 13 amino acids. For the CDR3, the DNA is TGTGCCAGCAGGTTGGTCAGTAACTTCACCCTCCACTTT. This codes for CASRLVSNFTLHF.

This chain uses TRBV7-7 with TRBJ2-5, with D perhaps matching TRBD2 (5 bases). This CDR3 has 13 residues. The germline CDR1 and CDR2 sequences are SSHAT and FNYEAQ (reference sequence). Trimming removed 5 bases from V and 2 bases from J, with 9 bases in between. The CDR3 nucleotides are TGTGCCAGCAGCGCTGAGGGACAAGAGACCCAGTACTTC. Amino acid sequence: CASSAEGQETQYF. The full variable domain, with the rest looked up from reference TRBV7-7 and TRBJ2-5, is GAGVSQSPRYKVTKRGQDVTLRCDPISSHATLYWYQQALGQGPEFLTYFNYEAQPDKSGLPSDRFSAERPEGSISTLTIQRTEQRDSAMYRCASSAEGQETQYFGPGTRLLVL.

V usage is TRBV5-6 and J usage is TRBJ1-3; D gene unclear. The CDR3 has 15 amino acids. Per germline, CDR1 SGHDT and CDR2 YYEEEE. Deletions cut 0 bases from V and 0 bases from J, with 7 bases between. The CDR3 region has the DNA TGTGCCAGCAGCTTGGGCCAGTGCTCTGGAAACACCATATATTTT. Encoded protein: CASSLGQCSGNTIYF.

The chain employs TRBV5-4 and TRBJ1-2, with D perhaps matching TRBD1 (5 bases). The V end was cut by 3 bases, the J end by 6 bases, with 15 bases between. This CDR3 is 14 amino acids long. Germline loops: CDR1 SGHNT, CDR2 YYREEE (reference sequence). The CDR3 DNA reads as TGTGCCAGCAGCTACCATTCTCTAGGGGATGGCTACACCTTC. As protein: CASSYHSLGDGYTF. Filled out from reference TRBV5-4 and TRBJ1-2, the complete variable domain reads ETGVTQSPTHLIKTRGQQVTLRCSSQSGHNTVSWYQQALGQGPQFIFQYYREEENGRGNFPPRFSGLQFPNYSSELNVNALELDDSALYLCASSYHSLGDGYTFGSGTRLTVV.

This clonotype was found once. V is TRBV7-9 and J is TRBJ2-7; D ambiguous. The DNA end favors TRBJ2-5, so the J call may be wrong. The CDR3 spans 14 residues. Germline V gene sequence: CDR1 SEHNR, CDR2 FQNEAQ (reference sequence). In nucleotides, the CDR3 is TGTGCCAGCAGGGTAGGGTGGGGCCAAGAGACCCAGTACTTC. This codes for CASRVGWGQETQYF.

This clonotype is a singleton in its sample. Germline and junction disagree at one end, which may indicate a read error. V usage is TRBV9 and J usage is TRBJ1-1; the D is unclear. The CDR3 is 14 residues long. Germline V gene data show CDR1 as SGDLS and CDR2 as YYNGEE. CDR3 amino acids: CASSLQHTHNEGLF. The DNA for the CDR3 is TGTGCCAGCAGCTTGCAACATACGCACAATGAAGGCCTCTTT.

For this clonotype: One end of the junction fails to match germline, which may point to a read error. This chain connects TRBV6-6 to TRBJ2-5; 7 bases fit TRBD1. Germline V gene data show CDR1 as MNHNY and CDR2 as SVGAGI (reference sequence). The CDR3 runs to 12 residues. This CDR3 is CANRQGGQTKYF. CDR3 DNA: TGTGCCAACAGGCAAGGGGGACAGACCAAGTACTTC.

The table lists this clonotype with a count of one. At one of its ends the junction is not consistent with the germline gene, which may arise from a read error. The J gene is TRBJ1-4, the V gene TRBV7-2, with 8 bases aligning to TRBD1. The CDR3 length is 15 residues. Looked up from germline, CDR1 is SGHTA and CDR2 is FQGNSA. The CDR3 DNA is TGTGCCAGCAGCGCGCAGACAGGGGCCAATGAAGAACTGTTTTTT. Encoded protein: CASSAQTGANEELFF.

With regard to this clonotype: One end of the junction is discordant with germline, which a read error may explain. The rearrangement uses TRBV7-2 and TRBJ1-6, with 8 nucleotides matching TRBD1. This CDR3 comprises 13 residues. Germline V gene lookup returns CDR1 SGHTA and CDR2 FQGNSA. CDR3 in amino acids: CASTDRGTNHPQF. CDR3 DNA sequence: TGTGCCAGCACCGACAGGGGAACCAATCACCCCCAGTTT.

This clonotype was seen repeatedly, ten times or more. The chain has TRBV6-2 or TRBV6-3 and TRBJ2-7; D perhaps matches TRBD1 (7 bases). V lost 2 bases and J lost 6, with 20 bases in between. The CDR3 covers 16 residues. Germline V gene data show CDR1 as MNHEY and CDR2 as SVGEGT. This CDR3 reads CASSYGWQGGLVEQYF. CDR3 sequence (DNA): TGTGCCAGCAGTTACGGATGGCAGGGGGGATTGGTCGAGCAGTACTTC.

Comment on this clonotype: The junction departs from germline at one end; a sequencing error may be responsible. V and J are TRBV2 and TRBJ2-2; D unclear. Germline assignment: CDR1 SNHLY and CDR2 FYNNEI. This CDR3 has 15 amino acids. This CDR3 is CASSPSEFNSCELFF. In DNA form, the CDR3 reads TGTGCCAGCAGCCCAAGCGAGTTTAACTCCTGCGAGCTGTTCTTT.

V gene TRBV7-9 combines with J gene TRBJ2-1; 10 bases align to TRBD2. Germline CDR1 SEHNR, CDR2 FQNEAQ (reference sequence). The V gene end was trimmed by 6 bases and the J gene end by 10 bases; junction bases not matched to a gene: 15. The CDR3 consists of 16 residues. The DNA of the CDR3 is TGTGCCAGCAGGCCGAGACTAGCGGGCGCAGCGCAGGAGCAGTTCTTC. Translating it yields CASRPRLAGAAQEQFF.

This clonotype was counted many times. The V call is TRBV19, the J call TRBJ1-2; possibly TRBD1 for D (5 bases). Trimming cost V 3 bases and J 4 bases, with 9 bases left between them. The CDR3 has 13 amino acids. Germline lookup yields CDR1 LNHDA and CDR2 SQIVND (reference sequence). CDR3 nucleotide sequence: TGTGCCAGTAGTATCAAAGGGACCTATGGCTACACCTTC. This gives the protein CASSIKGTYGYTF.

Many counts were recorded for this clonotype. The V and J genes are TRBV30 and TRBJ2-7, with TRBD2 identical over 9 bases. Germline trimming cut 2 bases from V and 2 bases from J; bases unmatched to any gene: 13. Germline CDR1 is GTSNPN and CDR2 is SVGIG (reference sequence). The CDR3 has 17 residues. The DNA of the CDR3 is TGTGCCTGGAGTCCGCCCCCGCGACTAGCGGTAACCTACGAGCAGTACTTC. Amino acids: CAWSPPPRLAVTYEQYF.

This clonotype was counted many times. V is TRBV7-6 and J is TRBJ2-5, with 12 bases identical to TRBD2. J gave up 10 bases and V 5 bases, and 20 bases lay outside the gene matches. Germline assignment: CDR1 SGHVS and CDR2 FNYEAQ. The CDR3 spans 18 residues. CDR3: CASSNANLLAGGRIDQYF. The DNA for the CDR3 is TGTGCCAGCAGCAATGCCAATTTGCTAGCGGGGGGGCGGATTGACCAGTACTTC.

Of note for this clonotype: This may come from a read error, since a much larger clone is one base off. The chain is built from TRBV10-3 and TRBJ2-2; a weak D match, TRBD2 (5 bases). The CDR3 totals 16 residues. Germline lookup yields CDR1 ENHRY and CDR2 SYGVKD. CDR3: CAVSEGVEGNTGELFF. CDR3 coding DNA: TGTGCCGTCAGTGAGGGAGTAGAGGGGAACACCGGGGAGCTGTTTTTT.

This clonotype has at least ten counts. The J gene is TRBJ1-4, the V gene TRBV7-2, with D perhaps matching TRBD1 (6 bases). The CDR3 is 14 residues long. Germline CDR1 SGHTA, CDR2 FQGNSA. V shed 6 bases and J shed 2 bases, with 10 bases lying between them. CDR3 sequence reads: CASSQGRTNEKLFF. The CDR3 DNA follows: TGTGCCAGCAGTCAGGGGAGGACTAATGAAAAACTGTTTTTT.

The rearrangement links TRBV7-2 to TRBJ1-5; D gene unclear. With 6 bases removed from V and 4 bases from J, the gap between germline ends came to 28 bases. Germline-derived CDR1 and CDR2 are SGHTA and FQGNSA. The CDR3 sequence is 19 residues long. The CDR3 protein is CASRRTSGRPNTGNQPQHF. In DNA, the CDR3 is TGTGCCAGCAGGCGGACTAGCGGGCGGCCGAACACTGGGAATCAGCCCCAGCATTTT. Drawing the rest from reference TRBV7-2 and TRBJ1-5, the complete variable domain is GAGVSQSPSNKVTEKGKDVELRCDPISGHTALYWYRQSLGQGLEFLIYFQGNSAPDKSGLPSDRFSAERTGGSVSTLTIQRTQQEDSAVYLCASRRTSGRPNTGNQPQHFGDGTRLSIL.

For this clonotype: One end of the junction fails to match germline, which may point to a read error. The chain employs TRBV7-3 and TRBJ2-2, with TRBD2 identical over 7 bases. Germline V gives CDR1 SGHTA, CDR2 FQGTGA. The CDR3 loop spans 15 amino acids. CDR3 region: CASSSAIGGSGQLFF. CDR3 DNA: TGTGCCAGCAGCTCAGCCATCGGGGGGTCCGGGCAGCTGTTTTTT.

This clonotype was counted only a few times. J is TRBJ1-2 and V is TRBV19; D remains ambiguous. The CDR3 runs 14 residues. The V end was cut by 7 bases, the J end by 1 base, with 13 bases between. Germline CDR1 is LNHDA and CDR2 is SQIVND (reference sequence). The CDR3 is CASKGRSGNYGYTF. The CDR3 nucleotides are TGTGCCAGTAAAGGACGTTCTGGTAACTATGGCTACACCTTC. Using reference TRBV19 and TRBJ1-2 for the parts outside the CDR3, the full variable domain is DGGITQSPKYLFRKEGQNVTLSCEQNLNHDAMYWYRQDPGQGLRLIYYSQIVNDFQKGDIAEGYSVSREKKESFPLTVTSAQKNPTAFYLCASKGRSGNYGYTFGSGTRLTVV.

Note on this clonotype: The junction departs from the called germline gene at one end, perhaps through a read error. The chain has TRBV15 and TRBJ2-5; TRBD2 might be the D (5 bases). The CDR3 sequence is 15 residues long. CDR1 is LNHNV, CDR2 YYDKDF, per germline (reference sequence). The CDR3 region is CASSLCRGSTETQYF. CDR3 bases: TGTGCCAGCAGCTTATGCAGAGGGTCCACAGAGACCCAGTACTTC.

V and J are TRBV20-1 and TRBJ2-7; no clear D. This CDR3 has 13 amino acids. Germline lookup yields CDR1 DFQATT and CDR2 SNEGSKA (reference sequence). V shed 6 bases and J shed 7 bases, with 19 bases lying between them. In DNA form, the CDR3 reads TGCAGTGCAGGCGCCTTGACGGGCACAGAGCAGTACTTC. Amino acid sequence: CSAGALTGTEQYF.

The chain joins TRBV5-1 to TRBJ2-1, with D possibly TRBD2 on 5 matching bases. The V gene lost 9 bases and the J gene lost 0 bases, with 19 bases spanning the gap. Germline CDR1 and CDR2: SGHRS and YFSETQ. The CDR3 contains 16 residues. The CDR3 coding sequence is TGCGCCACCCCCGGGGTTCAGACAAGCTCCTACAATGAGCAGTTCTTC. This codes for CATPGVQTSSYNEQFF.

A word on this clonotype: Without the conserved terminal phenylalanine or tryptophan, this CDR3 likely stems from a read error. This chain uses TRBV6-6 with TRBJ1-2; maybe TRBD1 (5 bases). The CDR3 sequence is 14 residues long. Trimming removed 5 bases at V and 0 bases at J, with 10 bases between. Germline lookup yields CDR1 MNHNY and CDR2 SVGAGI (reference sequence). The CDR3 protein is CASSDAGTNYGYTL. The CDR3 coding sequence is TGTGCCAGCAGTGACGCAGGGACTAACTATGGCTACACCCTC.

Remarks on this clonotype: The junction departs from germline at one end; a sequencing error may be responsible. The CDR3 loop is CASSLGAARGYTF. The CDR3 bases are TGTGCCAGCAGTCTCGGGGCAGCTAGGGGCTACACCTTC. The chain carries TRBV5-1 and TRBJ1-2; possibly TRBD1 for D (5 bases). Germline lookup yields CDR1 SGHRS and CDR2 YFSETQ. This CDR3 spans 13 amino acids.

This clonotype was detected many times. The V and J genes are TRBV29-1 and TRBJ1-1; D ambiguous. CDR3 length: 13 residues. The V gene lost 3 bases and the J gene lost 3 bases, with 11 bases spanning the gap. The germline V gene encodes CDR1 SQVTM and CDR2 ANQGSEA. The CDR3 region is CSVDRRPDTEAFF. The CDR3 coding sequence is TGCAGCGTTGACAGGCGCCCCGACACTGAAGCTTTCTTT.

CDR3 sequence reads: CASSPKIAGGNGELFF. CDR3 DNA sequence: TGTGCCAGCAGCCCGAAGATCGCAGGGGGGAATGGGGAGCTGTTTTTT. The chain carries TRBV9 and TRBJ2-2; a possible D gene is TRBD1 (7 bases). This CDR3 is built from 16 residues. V lost 4 bases and J lost 8, with 21 bases in between. Germline V gene sequence: CDR1 SGDLS, CDR2 YYNGEE.

With respect to this clonotype: The germline gene is not matched at one end of the junction; a read error may be the cause. The chain has TRBV7-3 and TRBJ2-7; D unclear. This CDR3 has 13 amino acids. Germline V gives CDR1 SGHTA, CDR2 FQGTGA. CDR3 nucleotides: TGTGCCAGCAGCTTAGTGCCTACTGGCGAGAAGTACTTC. Translating it yields CASSLVPTGEKYF. Filled out from reference TRBV7-3 and TRBJ2-7, the complete variable domain reads GAGVSQTPSNKVTEKGKYVELRCDPISGHTALYWYRQSLGQGPEFLIYFQGTGAADDSGLPNDRFFAVRPEGSVSTLKIQRTERGDSAVYLCASSLVPTGEKYFGPGTRLTVT.